This TCR beta chain was found in a study of blood T cell repertoires in COVID-19 (dated by TCRdb to about 2020). With respect to the entire study: The collaborator samples originated in the United States, Italy and Spain and spanned the acute and convalescent phases of COVID-19. The material from the prospective study consisted of cDNA or gDNA derived from T cells, B-cell-depleted T cells, or PBMCs. The dataset comprised deeply sampled blood TCRbeta repertoires from subjects exposed to, actively infected with, or recovered from COVID-19. The repertoires were made available in a free public database intended to serve as a resource for research on the immune response to SARS-CoV-2. The samples were drawn from two sources: the first 160 participants of the ongoing ImmuneRACE study, and 1,000 to 1,500 subjects contributed by 6 global collaborators. Nearly every sample came with metadata listing a de-identified subject ID, COVID-19 status, age in years and sex. HLA class I and class II types, where available, came from metadata supplied by the sample provider rather than from assay-based typing. General study outcomes and caveats: How much clinical and demographic metadata was included differed by source and by participant, and the metadata was provided uncurated.

The germline V gene gives CDR1 as SGHRS and CDR2 as YFSETQ. A distance of 9 bases separates the germline ends of V and J, which lose 1 base and 2 bases respectively. The CDR3 covers 14 residues, taking in both the cysteine and the phenylalanine. Just CDR3 DNA is preserved here, 42 bases in frame from base 1. Regarding this clone: Its antigen is not yet known. No qualities accompany the bases; no much larger clone lies one base away.

Samples from volunteer blood donors who had recovered from COVID-19 were contributed by a second Seattle source. Collaborating institutions collected whole blood in K2EDTA tubes following their own protocols. For TCRbeta analysis, collaborator samples were shipped as frozen whole blood, as isolated PBMCs, or as DNA extracted from either sample type. TCRbeta CDR3 regions were amplified from genomic DNA using the immunoSEQ Assay, a bias-controlled multiplex PCR. Under the source paper's analysis protocol: The number of nucleated cells in each sample was estimated from the amplification of reference gene primers within the assay. To quantify the absolute abundance of each unique TCRbeta CDR3 rearrangement, sequence reads were collapsed and filtered. For each sample, productive Simpson clonality was calculated as the square root of Simpson's diversity index over productive rearrangements. TCRdb holds this immuneACCESS table with in-frame rearrangements only. Some clones are missing; in checked studies, unresolved V genes explain under half, and the rest has no known cause. V, J and clone size were drawn from that table, and D and trimming were deduced from the DNA. Within this sample are approximately 150,000 clones, with about 80% of them counted one time only. The ten largest clonotypes hold over 10% of the sample.

The chain uses TRBV5-1 and TRBJ2-5; the D gene is perhaps TRBD2, on 6 matching bases. This sequence was found in a man aged 65-85 years who had recovered from COVID-19. Sequencing was carried out using peripheral blood. The CDR3 protein is CASSLSSGQETQYF. DNA sequence: TGCGCCAGCAGCTTGTCGAGCGGGCAAGAGACCCAGTACTTC.